This TCR beta chain was sequenced in a study of cytomegalovirus exposure and HLA in healthy donors. Germline lookup yields CDR1 SNHLY and CDR2 FYNNEI. Between the trimmed V and J ends, which lost 5 bases and 5 bases, there was a span of 21 bases. This CDR3 is built from 16 residues. Study results and caveats: Upon later analysis, TCR association rates were observed to vary by HLA locus, being highest for DRB1 and lowest for HLA-C. The study listed 164 cytomegalovirus-associated TCR beta chains. V- and J-gene trimming in TCR beta was tied to a missense DCLRE1C variant by an analysis performed later. Earlier results showed most TCR beta V segments being productive about 87% or about 30% of the time.

The PCR made use of 60 Vbeta and 13 Jbeta primers. The table came from immunoSEQ multiplex PCR; TCRdb's copy has only in-frame clones and leaves some out. The table shows 100,000 to 150,000 clones, with roughly four fifths occurring only once. This clone was seen a handful of times. The antigen is undetermined. This clonotype was obtained from a woman between 40 and 55 years old in good health and CMV-seronegative. The material sequenced was PBMCs. The rearrangement uses TRBV2 and TRBJ2-5; possibly TRBD2 for D (5 bases). The CDR3 DNA follows: TGTGCCAGCAGTTTTAGGCGGGTTGGTTCGGGGGAGACCCAGTACTTC. Translating it yields CASSFRRVGSGETQYF.